This TCR beta chain was profiled in a study of shared clonotypes between healthy human individuals. This CDR3 contains 14 residues. Germline-derived CDR1 and CDR2 are LNHDA and SQIVND (reference sequence). With 1 base removed from V and 5 bases from J, the gap between germline ends came to 10 bases. TCRdb's copy holds only in-frame clones and misses some; the assay was immunoSEQ multiplex PCR. The sample records more than 1,200,000 clones, approximately 98.5% being singletons. The study, taken as a whole, reports: Having only a few donors restricted how much genetic and exposure-history diversity was captured.

On this clone itself: Its specificity is unknown.

The sequence was obtained from a man younger than 40 in good health. This chain connects TRBV19 to TRBJ2-3; D is undetermined. The sequencing input was naive CD4+ T cells sorted from blood. As to subset: CD45RA+ positively selected. The CDR3 region is CASSIGPGGDTQYF. In nucleotides, the CDR3 is TGTGCCAGTAGTATAGGGCCGGGTGGAGATACGCAGTATTTT.